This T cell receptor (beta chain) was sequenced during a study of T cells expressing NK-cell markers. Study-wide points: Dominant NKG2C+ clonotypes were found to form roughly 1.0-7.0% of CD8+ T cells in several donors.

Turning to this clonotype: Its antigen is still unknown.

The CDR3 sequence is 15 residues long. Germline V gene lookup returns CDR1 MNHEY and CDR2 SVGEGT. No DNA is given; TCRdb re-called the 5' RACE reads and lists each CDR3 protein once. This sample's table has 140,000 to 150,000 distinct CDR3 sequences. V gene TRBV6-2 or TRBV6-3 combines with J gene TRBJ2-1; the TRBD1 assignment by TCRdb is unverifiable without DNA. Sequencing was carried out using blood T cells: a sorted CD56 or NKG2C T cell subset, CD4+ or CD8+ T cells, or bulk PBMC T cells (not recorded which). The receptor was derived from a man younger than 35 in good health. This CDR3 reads CASSYAGTGNNEQFF.